The text below deals with one T cell receptor (beta chain). Its antigen remains unidentified. The sample comes from a study of PD-1 blockade in classical Hodgkin lymphoma. With no exception, relapse followed autologous stem cell transplantation in all patients, and brentuximab vedotin exposure varied. Researchers used magnetic negative selection to pull out pure CD4+ T cells from thawed PBMCs. Study conclusions and caveats: The diversity seen at baseline in complete responders resembled that of newly diagnosed patients. TCR diversity rose significantly by C4D1 in CD4+ but not CD8+ cells. Those starting nivolumab under 1 year post-ASCT were excluded.

Here immunoSEQ multiplex PCR was the method, and the copy in TCRdb shows in-frame clones only, minus some. This table has thousands of clones, 87% appearing once. CDR1 is ENHRY and CDR2 is SYGVKD in the germline V gene. V was clipped by 7 bases and J by 3 bases, with 13 bases between them. CDR3 size: 13 residues. The V call is TRBV10-3, the J call TRBJ2-7, with unresolved D. This clonotype was sampled from a human donor with classical Hodgkin lymphoma. The source material was CD4+ T cells from blood, sampled at baseline. The chain's CDR3 is CAITATLNYEQYF. In DNA, the CDR3 is TGTGCCATCACCGCGACCCTCAACTACGAGCAGTACTTC.